This record looks at one T cell receptor beta chain sequence and its context. Which antigen it targets is not known. Base quality data are lacking; no much larger clone is found one base away. This entry belongs to a study of blood T cell repertoires in COVID-19 (dated by TCRdb to between 2020 and 2021). For the study in its entirety: Samples covering the acute and convalescent phases of COVID-19 were provided by collaborators in the United States, Italy and Spain. The material from the prospective study consisted of cDNA or gDNA derived from T cells, B-cell-depleted T cells, or PBMCs. Subjects who had been exposed to COVID-19, were actively infected with it, or had recovered from it provided the deeply sampled blood TCRbeta repertoires that made up the dataset. The repertoires were released in a freely available public database intended as a resource for research on the immune response to SARS-CoV-2. The samples were drawn from the first 160 participants of the ongoing ImmuneRACE study and from 950 to 1,500 subjects provided by 6 global collaborators. A de-identified subject ID, COVID-19 status, age in years and sex were almost always included in the sample metadata. Where available, HLA class I and class II types were taken from metadata supplied by the sample provider and were not determined by assay-based typing. Broad study findings and their caveats: How much clinical and demographic metadata was included differed by source and by participant, and the metadata was provided uncurated.

TCRbeta CDR3 regions were amplified from genomic DNA by means of the immunoSEQ Assay, a bias-controlled multiplex PCR. The authors' pipeline ran thus. The number of nucleated cells in each sample was estimated from the amplification of reference gene primers within the assay. Sequence reads were collapsed and filtered to measure the absolute abundance of every unique TCRbeta CDR3 rearrangement. Productive Simpson clonality was computed per sample as the square root of Simpson's diversity index over productive rearrangements. TCRdb mirrors the immuneACCESS table, restricted to in-frame sequences. Some clones are absent from its copies; in checked studies, under half trace to an unresolved V gene, and the reason for the others is unknown. That table furnishes V, J and clone size, whereas the DNA furnished D and trimming. Recorded for this sample are approximately 300,000 clones; more than 85% of them occurred a single time. Of the sample, 15% to 20% is held by the ten largest clones.

At the junction V is shortened by 6 bases and J by 9 bases, with 18 bases in between. The CDR3 starts with the cysteine, ends with the phenylalanine, and has 14 residues. Just the 42-base CDR3 DNA is kept, in frame starting at base 1. From a lookup of the germline V gene (reference sequence), CDR1 and CDR2 are MNHEY and SMNVEV. Participants in the prospective study were enrolled through a virtual design, were aged about 18 to 90 years, and lived in approximately 24 United States geographic areas. In the prospective study, participants were assigned to cohorts based on the clinical history participants reported in a screening survey and a study questionnaire. Recovered participants in ImmuneRACE Cohort 3 were defined as having two consecutive negative NP/OP PCR tests, clearance from a healthcare professional, or resolution of symptoms. In the prospective study, whole blood, serum and a nasopharyngeal or oropharyngeal swab were collected from each participant by mobile phlebotomists. Participants in the prospective study had the option to provide additional blood draws and questionnaires over a roughly 2-month period. Before DNA extraction, blood samples from the prospective study were shipped at room temperature or frozen.

This TCR was sampled from a woman in her 30s who had recovered from COVID-19. The receptor chain draws on TRBV27 and TRBJ1-5, with a tentative D gene TRBD1 over 5 matching bases. The sequenced sample consisted of PBMCs or T cells enriched from blood (not recorded which). In nucleotide form, the sequence is TGTGCCAGCAGCCTAACGGGGCGGGAAGGGCCCCAGCATTTT. Translated, it reads CASSLTGREGPQHF.